The clone carrying this T cell receptor beta chain appeared many times. Its target is unknown. A single run covered 15-18 subjects with over 160 million TCR-beta sequences. TCRdb fed the 5' RACE reads into MiXCR, producing one record per CDR3 protein. The sample carries 50,000 or so distinct CDR3 sequences, 20% to 30% recorded once. The V end was cut by 2 bases, the J end by 4 bases, with 16 bases between. The germline V gene has CDR1 SQVTM and CDR2 ANQGSEA. CDR3 size: 15 residues. This sample is drawn from a study of neurological immune-mediated disorders. Findings of the study overall: No CDR3 amino acid sequences recurred among expanded clones across subjects, suggesting private repertoires in all groups. HTLV-1-associated myelopathy ranked highest for TCR clonal expansion and multiple sclerosis lowest, beneath healthy controls.

This TCR was recovered from a woman aged 70-85 years in good health. The chain uses TRBV29-1 and TRBJ2-3; the D gene is possibly TRBD1 (7 bases). The sequencing input was PBMCs. CDR3: CSVELAGGWADTQYF. CDR3 bases: TGCAGCGTTGAATTGGCAGGGGGGTGGGCAGATACGCAGTATTTT.